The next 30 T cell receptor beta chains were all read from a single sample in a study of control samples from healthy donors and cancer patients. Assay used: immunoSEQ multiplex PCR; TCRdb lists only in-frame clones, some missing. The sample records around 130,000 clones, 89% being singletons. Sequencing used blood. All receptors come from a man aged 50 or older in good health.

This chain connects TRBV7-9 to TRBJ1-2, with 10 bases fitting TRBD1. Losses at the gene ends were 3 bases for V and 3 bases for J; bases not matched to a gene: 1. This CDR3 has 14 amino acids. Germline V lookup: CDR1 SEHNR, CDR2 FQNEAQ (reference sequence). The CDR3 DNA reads TGTGCCAGCAGCTTTGGGACAGGGGACTATGGCTACACCTTC. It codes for CASSFGTGDYGYTF.

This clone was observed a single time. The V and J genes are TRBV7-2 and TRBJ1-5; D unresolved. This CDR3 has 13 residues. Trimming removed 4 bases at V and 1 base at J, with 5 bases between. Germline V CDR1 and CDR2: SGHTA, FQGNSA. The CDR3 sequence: CASSSSSNQPQHF. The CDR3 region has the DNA TGTGCCAGCAGCTCCTCGAGCAATCAGCCCCAGCATTTT.

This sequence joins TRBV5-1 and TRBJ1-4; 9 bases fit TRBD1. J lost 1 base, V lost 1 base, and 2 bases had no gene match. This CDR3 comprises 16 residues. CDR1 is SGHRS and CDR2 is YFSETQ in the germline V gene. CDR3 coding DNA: TGCGCCAGCAGCTTGCAGACAGGGGGAACTAATGAAAAACTGTTTTTT. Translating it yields CASSLQTGGTNEKLFF.

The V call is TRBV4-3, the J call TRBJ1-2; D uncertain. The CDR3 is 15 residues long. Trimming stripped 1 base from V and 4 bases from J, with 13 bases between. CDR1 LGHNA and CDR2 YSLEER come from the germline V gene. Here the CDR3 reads CASSQAGVRSYGYTF. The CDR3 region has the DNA TGCGCCAGCAGCCAAGCTGGGGTAAGGAGCTATGGCTACACCTTC.

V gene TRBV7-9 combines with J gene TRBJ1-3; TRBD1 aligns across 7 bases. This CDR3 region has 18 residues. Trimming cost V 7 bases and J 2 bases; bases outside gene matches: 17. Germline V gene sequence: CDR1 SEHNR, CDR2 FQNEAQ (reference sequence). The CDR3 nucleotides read TGTGCCAGCATCAGGGGGTCACAGCCAGATGGTCCTGGAAACACCATATATTTT. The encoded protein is CASIRGSQPDGPGNTIYF.

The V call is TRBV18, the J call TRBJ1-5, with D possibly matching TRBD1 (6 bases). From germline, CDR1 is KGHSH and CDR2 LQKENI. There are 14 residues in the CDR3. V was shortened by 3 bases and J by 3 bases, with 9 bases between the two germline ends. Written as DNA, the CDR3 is TGTGCCAGCTCACCGCAGGGGTTCAATCAGCCCCAGCATTTT. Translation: CASSPQGFNQPQHF.

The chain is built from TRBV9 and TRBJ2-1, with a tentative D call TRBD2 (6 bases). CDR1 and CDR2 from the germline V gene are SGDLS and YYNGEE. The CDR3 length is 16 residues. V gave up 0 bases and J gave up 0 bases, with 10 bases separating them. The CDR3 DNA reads TGTGCCAGCAGCGTAGCGGGAGCAAGCTCCTACAATGAGCAGTTCTTC. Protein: CASSVAGASSYNEQFF.

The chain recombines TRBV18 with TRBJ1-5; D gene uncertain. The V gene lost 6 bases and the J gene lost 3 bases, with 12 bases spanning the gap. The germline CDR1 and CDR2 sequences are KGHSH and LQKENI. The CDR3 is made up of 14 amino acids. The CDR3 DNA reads TGTGCCAGCTCTGAGTGGGAGGACAATCAGCCCCAGCATTTT. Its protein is CASSEWEDNQPQHF.

Here the CDR3 reads CASSLSRLAGRGYNEQFF. The CDR3 nucleotides read TGTGCCAGCAGTCTCTCCCGCCTGGCAGGGAGGGGGTACAATGAGCAGTTCTTC. The chain joins TRBV6-6 to TRBJ2-1, with D perhaps TRBD2 (7 bases). In germline, CDR1 is MNHNY, CDR2 SVGAGI (reference sequence). Trimming removed 5 bases at V and 4 bases at J, with 24 bases between. The CDR3 has 18 residues.

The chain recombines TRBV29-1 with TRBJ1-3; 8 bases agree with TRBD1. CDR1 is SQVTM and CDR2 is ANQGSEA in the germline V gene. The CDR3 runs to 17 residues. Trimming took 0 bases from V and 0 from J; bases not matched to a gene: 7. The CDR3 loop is CSVEDQSGGFSGNTIYF. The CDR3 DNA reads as TGCAGCGTTGAAGATCAATCAGGGGGCTTCTCTGGAAACACCATATATTTT.

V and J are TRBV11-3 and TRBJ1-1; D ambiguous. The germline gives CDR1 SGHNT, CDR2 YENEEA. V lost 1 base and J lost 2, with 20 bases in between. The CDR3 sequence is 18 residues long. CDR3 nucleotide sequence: TGTGCCAGCAGCTTAGTCGCGGCTCAAAAGCCGCGAAACACTGAAGCTTTCTTT. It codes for CASSLVAAQKPRNTEAFF.

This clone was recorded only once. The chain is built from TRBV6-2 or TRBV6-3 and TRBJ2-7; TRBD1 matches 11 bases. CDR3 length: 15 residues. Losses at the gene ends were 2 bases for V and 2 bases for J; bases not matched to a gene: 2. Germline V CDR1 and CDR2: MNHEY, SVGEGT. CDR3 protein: CASSYVGQGAYEQYF. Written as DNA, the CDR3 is TGTGCCAGCAGTTACGTGGGACAGGGGGCCTACGAGCAGTACTTC.

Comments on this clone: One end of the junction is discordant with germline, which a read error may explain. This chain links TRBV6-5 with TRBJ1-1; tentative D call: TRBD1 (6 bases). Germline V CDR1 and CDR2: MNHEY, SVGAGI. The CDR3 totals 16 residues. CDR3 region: CASSYAEGRGGTEAFF. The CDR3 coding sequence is TGTGCCAGCAGTTACGCTGAGGGGCGGGGGGGCACTGAAGCCTTCTTT.

CDR3 loop: CASSILTGPGNEQFF. DNA of the CDR3: TGTGCCAGTAGTATTTTGACAGGCCCTGGGAATGAGCAGTTCTTC. This rearrangement joins TRBV19 to TRBJ2-1; possible D gene TRBD1, 6 bases. From germline, CDR1 is LNHDA and CDR2 SQIVND (reference sequence). CDR3 length: 15 residues. V was cut by 3 bases and J by 7 bases, with 16 bases left in between.

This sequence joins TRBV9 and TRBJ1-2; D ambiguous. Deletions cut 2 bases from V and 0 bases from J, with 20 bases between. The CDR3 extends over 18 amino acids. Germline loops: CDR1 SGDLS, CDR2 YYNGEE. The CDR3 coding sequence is TGTGCCAGCAGCGTCGGTGGGAGGTCCCCCGAAGCTAACTATGGCTACACCTTC. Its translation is CASSVGGRSPEANYGYTF.

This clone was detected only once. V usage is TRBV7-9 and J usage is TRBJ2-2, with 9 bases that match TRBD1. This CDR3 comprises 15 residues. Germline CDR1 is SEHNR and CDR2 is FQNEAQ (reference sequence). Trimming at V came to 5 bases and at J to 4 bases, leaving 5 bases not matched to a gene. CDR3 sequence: CASSQDRGGTGELFF. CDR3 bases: TGTGCCAGCAGCCAGGACAGGGGCGGCACCGGGGAGCTGTTTTTT. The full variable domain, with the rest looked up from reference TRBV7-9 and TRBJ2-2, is DTGVSQNPRHKITKRGQNVTFRCDPISEHNRLYWYRQTLGQGPEFLTYFQNEAQLEKSRLLSDRFSAERPKGSFSTLEIQRTEQGDSAMYLCASSQDRGGTGELFFGEGSRLTVL.

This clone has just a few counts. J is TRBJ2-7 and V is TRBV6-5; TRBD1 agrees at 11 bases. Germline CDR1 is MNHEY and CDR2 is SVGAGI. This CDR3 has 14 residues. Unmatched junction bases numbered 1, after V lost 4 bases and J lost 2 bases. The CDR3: CASSWGQGAYEQYF. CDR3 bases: TGTGCCAGCAGTTGGGGACAGGGGGCCTACGAGCAGTACTTC.

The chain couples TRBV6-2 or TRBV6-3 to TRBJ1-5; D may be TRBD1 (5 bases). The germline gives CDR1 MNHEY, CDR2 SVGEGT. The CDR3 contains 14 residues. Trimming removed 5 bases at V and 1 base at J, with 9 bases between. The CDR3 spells CASSPGGSNQPQHF. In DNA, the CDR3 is TGTGCCAGCAGTCCCGGGGGGAGCAATCAGCCCCAGCATTTT.

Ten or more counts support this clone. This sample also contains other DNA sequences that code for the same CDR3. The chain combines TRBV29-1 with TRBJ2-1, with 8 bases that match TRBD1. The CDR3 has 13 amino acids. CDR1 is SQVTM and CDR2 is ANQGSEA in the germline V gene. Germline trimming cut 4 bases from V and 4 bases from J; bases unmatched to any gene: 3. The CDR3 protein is CSVGRDRYNEQFF. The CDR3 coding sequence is TGCAGCGTTGGCCGGGACAGGTACAATGAGCAGTTCTTC.

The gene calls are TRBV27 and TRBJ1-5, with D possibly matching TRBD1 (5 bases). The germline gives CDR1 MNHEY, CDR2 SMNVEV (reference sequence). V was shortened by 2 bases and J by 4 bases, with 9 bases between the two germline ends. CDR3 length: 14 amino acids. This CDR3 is CASSLGGGNQPQHF. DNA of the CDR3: TGTGCCAGCAGTTTAGGGGGGGGAAATCAGCCCCAGCATTTT.

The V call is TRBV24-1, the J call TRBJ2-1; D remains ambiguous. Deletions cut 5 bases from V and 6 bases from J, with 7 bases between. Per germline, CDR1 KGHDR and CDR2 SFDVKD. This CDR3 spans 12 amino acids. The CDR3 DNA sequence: TGTGCCACCAGTGGGGGTATCAATGAGCAGTTCTTC. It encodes CATSGGINEQFF.

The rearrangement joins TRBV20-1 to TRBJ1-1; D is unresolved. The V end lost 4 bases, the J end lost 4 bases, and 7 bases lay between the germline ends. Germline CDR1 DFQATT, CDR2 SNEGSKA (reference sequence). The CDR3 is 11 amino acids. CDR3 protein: CSAMRATEAFF. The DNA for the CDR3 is TGCAGTGCTATGAGGGCCACTGAAGCTTTCTTT.

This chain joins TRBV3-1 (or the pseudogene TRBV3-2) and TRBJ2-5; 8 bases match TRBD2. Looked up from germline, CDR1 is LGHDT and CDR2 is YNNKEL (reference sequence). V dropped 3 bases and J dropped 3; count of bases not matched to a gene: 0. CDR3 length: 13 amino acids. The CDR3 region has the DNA TGTGCCAGCAGCCAGACTAGCGAAGAGACCCAGTACTTC. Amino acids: CASSQTSEETQYF.

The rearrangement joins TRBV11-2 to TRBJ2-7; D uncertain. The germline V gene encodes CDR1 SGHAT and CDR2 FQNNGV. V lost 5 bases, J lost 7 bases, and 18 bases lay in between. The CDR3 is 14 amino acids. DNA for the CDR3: TGTGCCAGCAGCCCCCGAAGGGCTGGGTCTGAGCAGTACTTC. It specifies CASSPRRAGSEQYF. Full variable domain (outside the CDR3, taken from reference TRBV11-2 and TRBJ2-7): EAGVAQSPRYKIIEKRQSVAFWCNPISGHATLYWYQQILGQGPKLLIQFQNNGVVDDSQLPKDRFSAERLKGVDSTLKIQPAKLEDSAVYLCASSPRRAGSEQYFGPGTRLTVT.

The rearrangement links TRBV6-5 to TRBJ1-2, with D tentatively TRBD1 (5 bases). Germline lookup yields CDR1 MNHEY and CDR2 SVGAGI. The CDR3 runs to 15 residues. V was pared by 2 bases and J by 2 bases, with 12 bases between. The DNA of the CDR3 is TGTGCCAGCAGTTACGTGGCAGGGTTGAACTATGGCTACACCTTC. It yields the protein CASSYVAGLNYGYTF.

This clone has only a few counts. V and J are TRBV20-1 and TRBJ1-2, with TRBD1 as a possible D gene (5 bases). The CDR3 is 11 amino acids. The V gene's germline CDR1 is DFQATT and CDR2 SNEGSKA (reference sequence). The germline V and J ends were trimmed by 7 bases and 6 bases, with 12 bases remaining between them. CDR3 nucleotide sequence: TGCAGTGTAGGCGGGGACCATGGCTACACCTTC. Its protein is CSVGGDHGYTF.

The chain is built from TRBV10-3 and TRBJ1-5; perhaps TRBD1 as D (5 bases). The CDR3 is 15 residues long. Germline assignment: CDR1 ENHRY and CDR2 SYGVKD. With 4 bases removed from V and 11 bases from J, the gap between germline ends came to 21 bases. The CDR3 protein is CAISASFRDGSAQHF. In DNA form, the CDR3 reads TGTGCCATCAGTGCGAGTTTCAGGGATGGATCGGCCCAGCATTTT.

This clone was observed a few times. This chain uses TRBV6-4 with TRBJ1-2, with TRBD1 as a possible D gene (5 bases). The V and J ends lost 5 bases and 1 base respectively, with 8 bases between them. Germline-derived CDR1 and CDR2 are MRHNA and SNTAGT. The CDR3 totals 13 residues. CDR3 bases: TGTGCCAGCAGTTCGGGGCTTAACTATGGCTACACCTTC. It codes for CASSSGLNYGYTF.

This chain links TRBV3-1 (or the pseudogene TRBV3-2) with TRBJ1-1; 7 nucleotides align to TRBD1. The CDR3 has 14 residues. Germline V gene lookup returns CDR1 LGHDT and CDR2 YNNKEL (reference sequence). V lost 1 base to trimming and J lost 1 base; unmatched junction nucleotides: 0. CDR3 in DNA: TGTGCCAGCAGCCAAGCAGGGGGGAACACTGAAGCTTTCTTT. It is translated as CASSQAGGNTEAFF.

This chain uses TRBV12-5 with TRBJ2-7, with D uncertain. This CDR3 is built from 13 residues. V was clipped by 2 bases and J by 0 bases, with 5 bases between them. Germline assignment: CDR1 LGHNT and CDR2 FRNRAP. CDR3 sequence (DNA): TGTGCTAGTGGTTTGACGGCCTCCTACGAGCAGTACTTC. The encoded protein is CASGLTASYEQYF.